Below, 22 T cell receptor beta chains from the same sample are listed, as sequenced in a study of immune heterogeneity within non-small cell lung tumors. Multiplex PCR employing 32 V and 13 J primers generated amplicons of the TCR beta CDR3. TCRdb redid the calling of the multiplex PCR reads with MiXCR, one entry per CDR3 protein. In the table there are 9,500 to 10,000 distinct CDR3 sequences, roughly a third of which are singletons. With approximately 600 ng used per sample, the template was genomic DNA from bulk tumor. Several biopsies per primary tumor, spaced far apart, were taken during surgery. Patients underwent curative surgery for non-small cell lung cancer (untreated and newly diagnosed). What was sequenced was lung tumor tissue. Source of these receptors: a man in his 60s with non-small cell lung cancer.

This clonotype was counted ten times or more. The rearrangement uses TRBV20-1 and TRBJ1-1; 9 bases match TRBD1. CDR1 and CDR2 from the germline V gene are DFQATT and SNEGSKA (reference sequence). The CDR3 sequence is 17 residues long. With V trimmed by 3 bases and J by 4 bases, 15 bases remained unmatched. CDR3 nucleotide sequence: TGCAGTGCTAGGACCGGGACAGGGCCTTTGGGGGTCACTGAAGCTTTCTTT. Translating gives CSARTGTGPLGVTEAFF.

The CDR3 region has the DNA TGTGCCAGCAGTCCCGGGACAGGGGCCTCGGAGCAGTACTTC. Translating it yields CASSPGTGASEQYF. V is TRBV2 and J is TRBJ2-7; 10 positions match TRBD1. CDR1 SNHLY and CDR2 FYNNEI come from the germline V gene. After removal of 5 bases from V and 7 bases from J, the junction contained 8 bases not matched to a gene. The CDR3 sequence is 14 residues long.

This clonotype was counted many times. V is TRBV7-6 and J is TRBJ2-7; TRBD2 agrees at 11 bases. CDR3 length: 19 residues. Germline CDR1 SGHVS, CDR2 FNYEAQ. The V gene end was trimmed by 4 bases and the J gene end by 0 bases; junction bases not matched to a gene: 14. CDR3 bases: TGTGCCAGCAGCTCCTCCGTGACTAGCGGGGAATCAAGCTCCTACGAGCAGTACTTC. This translates into CASSSSVTSGESSSYEQYF.

This clonotype was counted at least ten times. V gene TRBV19 combines with J gene TRBJ2-2, with TRBD1 matching 8 bases. The CDR3 runs to 16 residues. The germline V gene has CDR1 LNHDA and CDR2 SQIVND (reference sequence). Unmatched junction bases numbered 6, after V lost 3 bases and J lost 3 bases. In nucleotides, the CDR3 is TGTGCCAGTAGTATCCAGACAGGGGACCACACCGGGGAGCTGTTTTTT. It translates to CASSIQTGDHTGELFF.

Many counts were recorded for this clonotype. The chain has TRBV6-1 and TRBJ2-1; 10 bases agree with TRBD2. Germline V CDR1 and CDR2: MNHNS, SASEGT. V dropped 5 bases and J dropped 3; count of bases not matched to a gene: 7. There are 16 residues in the CDR3. CDR3: CASSSGTSENYNEQFF. In nucleotides, the CDR3 is TGTGCCAGCAGTTCTGGGACTAGCGAGAACTACAATGAGCAGTTCTTC.

The J gene is TRBJ2-7, the V gene TRBV19; D is tentatively TRBD1 or TRBD2 (5 bases each). There are 15 residues in the CDR3. Germline V gene lookup returns CDR1 LNHDA and CDR2 SQIVND (reference sequence). V dropped 6 bases and J dropped 0 bases, with 15 bases sitting between them. The CDR3 DNA follows: TGTGCCAGTAGACCCGGGACGTCGAGCTCCTACGAGCAGTACTTC. Translation: CASRPGTSSSYEQYF.

This clonotype was picked up many times. The rearrangement joins TRBV19 to TRBJ2-7, with TRBD1 as a possible D gene (6 bases). The CDR3 covers 15 residues. Trimming took 3 bases from V and 1 from J, leaving 13 bases between them. Looked up from germline, CDR1 is LNHDA and CDR2 is SQIVND (reference sequence). CDR3 DNA sequence: TGTGCCAGTAGTATGGGACACCAAGCTTCCTACGAGCAGTACTTC. This encodes CASSMGHQASYEQYF.

In its sample, this clonotype was seen many times. The chain uses TRBV19 and TRBJ1-5, with D uncertain. V lost 8 bases, J lost 4 bases, and 15 bases lay in between. CDR3 size: 14 residues. Germline-derived CDR1 and CDR2 are LNHDA and SQIVND (reference sequence). As DNA, the CDR3 is TGTGCCAGTTCTAACGTGGGAAAGAATCAGCCCCAGCATTTT. Encoded protein: CASSNVGKNQPQHF.

This clonotype showed up many times. The genes are TRBV29-1 and TRBJ2-7, with 9 bases lining up with TRBD1. The CDR3 spans 12 residues. V shed 5 bases and J 7 bases; nucleotides not matched to a gene: 6. From germline, CDR1 is SQVTM and CDR2 ANQGSEA. DNA for the CDR3: TGCAGCGTTTCTGGGACAGGGCGGGAGCAGTACTTC. Translated, it gives CSVSGTGREQYF.

At least ten counts were recorded for this clonotype. The V gene is TRBV19, the J gene TRBJ1-2, with 7 bases lining up with TRBD1. Germline V gives CDR1 LNHDA, CDR2 SQIVND (reference sequence). J gave up 7 bases and V 4 bases, and 6 bases lay outside the gene matches. The CDR3 length is 13 residues. For the CDR3, the DNA is TGTGCCAGTAGTACTCAGGGGGGGGTTGGCTACACCTTC. Its translation: CASSTQGGVGYTF. Filled out from reference TRBV19 and TRBJ1-2, the complete variable domain reads DGGITQSPKYLFRKEGQNVTLSCEQNLNHDAMYWYRQDPGQGLRLIYYSQIVNDFQKGDIAEGYSVSREKKESFPLTVTSAQKNPTAFYLCASSTQGGVGYTFGSGTRLTVV.

The genes are TRBV6-2 or TRBV6-3 and TRBJ2-1; 10 nucleotides line up with TRBD2. The CDR3 has 16 amino acids. CDR1 and CDR2 (germline): MNHEY, SVGEGT. Losses at the gene ends were 6 bases for V and 5 bases for J; bases not matched to a gene: 10. Here the CDR3 reads CASSPRALAGNNEQFF. The CDR3 nucleotides read TGTGCCAGCAGCCCGCGGGCACTAGCGGGAAACAATGAGCAGTTCTTC.

This rearrangement joins TRBV11-3 to TRBJ2-7; D unclear. The V gene's germline CDR1 is SGHNT and CDR2 YENEEA. This CDR3 is built from 15 residues. The ends were cut back, 2 bases at V and 2 bases at J, with 13 bases in the middle. The CDR3 DNA reads TGTGCCAGCAGCTTACGCGGCTCGAGTGCCTACGAGCAGTACTTC. Protein sequence: CASSLRGSSAYEQYF. Using reference TRBV11-3 and TRBJ2-7 for the parts outside the CDR3, the full variable domain is EAGVVQSPRYKIIEKKQPVAFWCNPISGHNTLYWYLQNLGQGPELLIRYENEEAVDDSQLPKDRFSAERLKGVDSTLKIQPAELGDSAVYLCASSLRGSSAYEQYFGPGTRLTVT.

This clonotype was detected many times. The V call is TRBV7-2, the J call TRBJ1-5; D is unresolved. Trimming removed 2 bases at V and 0 bases at J, with 8 bases between. Looked up from germline, CDR1 is SGHTA and CDR2 is FQGNSA. This CDR3 spans 15 amino acids. The DNA for the CDR3 is TGTGCCAGCAGCTTATCCGCAACTAGCAATCAGCCCCAGCATTTT. This encodes CASSLSATSNQPQHF.

This clonotype was observed many times. The rearrangement links TRBV19 to TRBJ2-3, with 8 bases aligning to TRBD2. In germline, CDR1 is LNHDA, CDR2 SQIVND (reference sequence). V was pared by 2 bases and J by 4 bases, with 11 bases of the junction left unmatched. This CDR3 contains 17 residues. The CDR3 here is CASSIWVGRGLADTQYF. In nucleotides, the CDR3 is TGTGCCAGTAGTATATGGGTCGGGAGGGGTCTCGCAGATACGCAGTATTTT.

Ten or more counts support this clonotype. The chain recombines TRBV29-1 with TRBJ2-7, with a weak D call TRBD1 (6 bases). Trimming shortened V by 8 bases and J by 3 bases, and 14 bases separated the two germline ends. The CDR3 is made up of 12 amino acids. Germline V CDR1 and CDR2: SQVTM, ANQGSEA. CDR3 bases: TGCAGCTACAGGGTTGGGAACTACGAGCAGTACTTC. Amino acid sequence: CSYRVGNYEQYF.

There are a few counts of this clonotype. The V and J genes are TRBV6-5 and TRBJ2-2, with D uncertain. The CDR3 consists of 13 residues. Germline values: CDR1 MNHEY, CDR2 SVGAGI. V was cut by 0 bases and J by 5 bases, with 4 bases left in between. This CDR3 reads CASSYSATGELFF. CDR3 nucleotides: TGTGCCAGCAGTTACTCGGCGACCGGGGAGCTGTTTTTT.

This clonotype was recorded at least ten times. The chain uses TRBV5-6 and TRBJ1-5; D is unresolved. V dropped 5 bases and J dropped 5 bases, with 23 bases sitting between them. The germline V gene encodes CDR1 SGHDT and CDR2 YYEEEE. The CDR3 consists of 17 residues. The DNA of the CDR3 is TGTGCCAGCAGTTCATCGGGTCTTAGGGTCGTAGATCAGCCCCAGCATTTT. It specifies CASSSSGLRVVDQPQHF.

The chain combines TRBV14 with TRBJ2-2, with D unclear. Looked up from germline, CDR1 is SGHDN and CDR2 is FVKESK. V lost 6 bases, J lost 0 bases, and 11 bases lay in between. This CDR3 spans 15 amino acids. CDR3 sequence: CASSPDISNTGELFF. The CDR3 DNA reads as TGTGCCAGCAGTCCCGACATCTCGAACACCGGGGAGCTGTTTTTT.

Of note for this clonotype: A read error is possible here, since a much larger clone lies one base away. The chain uses TRBV11-3 and TRBJ2-2; D might be TRBD2 (5 bases). The CDR3 is made up of 15 amino acids. CDR1 SGHNT and CDR2 YENEEA come from the germline V gene. The DNA for the CDR3 is TGTGCCAGCAGCTTAGGAGGCATCCGGACCGGGGAGCCGTTTTTT. It yields the protein CASSLGGIRTGEPFF.

Only a few counts were recorded for this clonotype. This sequence joins TRBV5-4 and TRBJ1-2; 9 bases are shared with TRBD1. J lost 10 bases, V lost 4 bases, and 11 bases had no gene match. CDR1 SGHNT and CDR2 YYREEE come from the germline V gene (reference sequence). This CDR3 is 14 amino acids long. The CDR3 is CASSENRDRDIYTF. CDR3 sequence (DNA): TGTGCCAGCAGCGAGAACCGGGACAGGGACATCTACACCTTC.

Only one count was recorded for this clonotype. Compared with germline, one end of the junction differs, possibly owing to a read error. The chain recombines TRBV12-3 or TRBV12-4 with TRBJ2-1, with D perhaps TRBD2 (5 bases). The CDR3 length is 11 residues. The CDR3 is CASSVGLGPSF. The CDR3 coding sequence is TGTGCCAGCAGTGTAGGACTGGGTCCGTCCTTC.

A note on this clonotype: One base away lies a much larger clone, so this may be a sequencing read error. This chain joins TRBV7-7 and TRBJ1-1, with D possibly matching TRBD1 (6 bases). The CDR3 is 13 amino acids. CDR1 is SSHAT and CDR2 is FNYEAQ in the germline V gene (reference sequence). CDR3 amino acids: CVSSLDRNTEAFF. The CDR3 DNA reads as TGTGTTAGCAGCCTGGACAGGAACACTGAAGCTTTCTTT.